The source of this TCR beta chain is a study of early T cells in non-severe SARS-CoV-2 infection. Study background: Sequenced material consisted of bulk RNA (from unsorted whole blood), and chains were unpaired.

This clonotype was seen ten or more times. Germline-derived CDR1 and CDR2 are DFQATT and SNEGSKA (reference sequence). This CDR3 has 13 residues. Trimming removed 6 bases at V and 5 bases at J, with 16 bases between. TCRdb redid the calling of the 5' RACE reads with MiXCR, one entry per CDR3 protein. The sample includes 90,000 to 120,000 distinct CDR3 sequences, approximately 12% seen only once; the top ten take under 9%. The chain joins TRBV20-1 to TRBJ1-1; no definite D call. The sample consisted of whole blood. This TCR was recovered from an adult who was a healthcare worker with PCR-confirmed SARS-CoV-2 infection or an uninfected control (not recorded which). CDR3 bases: TGCAGTGCCTTGCGGGGTCCGGGGACTGAAGCTTTCTTT. It is translated as CSALRGPGTEAFF.